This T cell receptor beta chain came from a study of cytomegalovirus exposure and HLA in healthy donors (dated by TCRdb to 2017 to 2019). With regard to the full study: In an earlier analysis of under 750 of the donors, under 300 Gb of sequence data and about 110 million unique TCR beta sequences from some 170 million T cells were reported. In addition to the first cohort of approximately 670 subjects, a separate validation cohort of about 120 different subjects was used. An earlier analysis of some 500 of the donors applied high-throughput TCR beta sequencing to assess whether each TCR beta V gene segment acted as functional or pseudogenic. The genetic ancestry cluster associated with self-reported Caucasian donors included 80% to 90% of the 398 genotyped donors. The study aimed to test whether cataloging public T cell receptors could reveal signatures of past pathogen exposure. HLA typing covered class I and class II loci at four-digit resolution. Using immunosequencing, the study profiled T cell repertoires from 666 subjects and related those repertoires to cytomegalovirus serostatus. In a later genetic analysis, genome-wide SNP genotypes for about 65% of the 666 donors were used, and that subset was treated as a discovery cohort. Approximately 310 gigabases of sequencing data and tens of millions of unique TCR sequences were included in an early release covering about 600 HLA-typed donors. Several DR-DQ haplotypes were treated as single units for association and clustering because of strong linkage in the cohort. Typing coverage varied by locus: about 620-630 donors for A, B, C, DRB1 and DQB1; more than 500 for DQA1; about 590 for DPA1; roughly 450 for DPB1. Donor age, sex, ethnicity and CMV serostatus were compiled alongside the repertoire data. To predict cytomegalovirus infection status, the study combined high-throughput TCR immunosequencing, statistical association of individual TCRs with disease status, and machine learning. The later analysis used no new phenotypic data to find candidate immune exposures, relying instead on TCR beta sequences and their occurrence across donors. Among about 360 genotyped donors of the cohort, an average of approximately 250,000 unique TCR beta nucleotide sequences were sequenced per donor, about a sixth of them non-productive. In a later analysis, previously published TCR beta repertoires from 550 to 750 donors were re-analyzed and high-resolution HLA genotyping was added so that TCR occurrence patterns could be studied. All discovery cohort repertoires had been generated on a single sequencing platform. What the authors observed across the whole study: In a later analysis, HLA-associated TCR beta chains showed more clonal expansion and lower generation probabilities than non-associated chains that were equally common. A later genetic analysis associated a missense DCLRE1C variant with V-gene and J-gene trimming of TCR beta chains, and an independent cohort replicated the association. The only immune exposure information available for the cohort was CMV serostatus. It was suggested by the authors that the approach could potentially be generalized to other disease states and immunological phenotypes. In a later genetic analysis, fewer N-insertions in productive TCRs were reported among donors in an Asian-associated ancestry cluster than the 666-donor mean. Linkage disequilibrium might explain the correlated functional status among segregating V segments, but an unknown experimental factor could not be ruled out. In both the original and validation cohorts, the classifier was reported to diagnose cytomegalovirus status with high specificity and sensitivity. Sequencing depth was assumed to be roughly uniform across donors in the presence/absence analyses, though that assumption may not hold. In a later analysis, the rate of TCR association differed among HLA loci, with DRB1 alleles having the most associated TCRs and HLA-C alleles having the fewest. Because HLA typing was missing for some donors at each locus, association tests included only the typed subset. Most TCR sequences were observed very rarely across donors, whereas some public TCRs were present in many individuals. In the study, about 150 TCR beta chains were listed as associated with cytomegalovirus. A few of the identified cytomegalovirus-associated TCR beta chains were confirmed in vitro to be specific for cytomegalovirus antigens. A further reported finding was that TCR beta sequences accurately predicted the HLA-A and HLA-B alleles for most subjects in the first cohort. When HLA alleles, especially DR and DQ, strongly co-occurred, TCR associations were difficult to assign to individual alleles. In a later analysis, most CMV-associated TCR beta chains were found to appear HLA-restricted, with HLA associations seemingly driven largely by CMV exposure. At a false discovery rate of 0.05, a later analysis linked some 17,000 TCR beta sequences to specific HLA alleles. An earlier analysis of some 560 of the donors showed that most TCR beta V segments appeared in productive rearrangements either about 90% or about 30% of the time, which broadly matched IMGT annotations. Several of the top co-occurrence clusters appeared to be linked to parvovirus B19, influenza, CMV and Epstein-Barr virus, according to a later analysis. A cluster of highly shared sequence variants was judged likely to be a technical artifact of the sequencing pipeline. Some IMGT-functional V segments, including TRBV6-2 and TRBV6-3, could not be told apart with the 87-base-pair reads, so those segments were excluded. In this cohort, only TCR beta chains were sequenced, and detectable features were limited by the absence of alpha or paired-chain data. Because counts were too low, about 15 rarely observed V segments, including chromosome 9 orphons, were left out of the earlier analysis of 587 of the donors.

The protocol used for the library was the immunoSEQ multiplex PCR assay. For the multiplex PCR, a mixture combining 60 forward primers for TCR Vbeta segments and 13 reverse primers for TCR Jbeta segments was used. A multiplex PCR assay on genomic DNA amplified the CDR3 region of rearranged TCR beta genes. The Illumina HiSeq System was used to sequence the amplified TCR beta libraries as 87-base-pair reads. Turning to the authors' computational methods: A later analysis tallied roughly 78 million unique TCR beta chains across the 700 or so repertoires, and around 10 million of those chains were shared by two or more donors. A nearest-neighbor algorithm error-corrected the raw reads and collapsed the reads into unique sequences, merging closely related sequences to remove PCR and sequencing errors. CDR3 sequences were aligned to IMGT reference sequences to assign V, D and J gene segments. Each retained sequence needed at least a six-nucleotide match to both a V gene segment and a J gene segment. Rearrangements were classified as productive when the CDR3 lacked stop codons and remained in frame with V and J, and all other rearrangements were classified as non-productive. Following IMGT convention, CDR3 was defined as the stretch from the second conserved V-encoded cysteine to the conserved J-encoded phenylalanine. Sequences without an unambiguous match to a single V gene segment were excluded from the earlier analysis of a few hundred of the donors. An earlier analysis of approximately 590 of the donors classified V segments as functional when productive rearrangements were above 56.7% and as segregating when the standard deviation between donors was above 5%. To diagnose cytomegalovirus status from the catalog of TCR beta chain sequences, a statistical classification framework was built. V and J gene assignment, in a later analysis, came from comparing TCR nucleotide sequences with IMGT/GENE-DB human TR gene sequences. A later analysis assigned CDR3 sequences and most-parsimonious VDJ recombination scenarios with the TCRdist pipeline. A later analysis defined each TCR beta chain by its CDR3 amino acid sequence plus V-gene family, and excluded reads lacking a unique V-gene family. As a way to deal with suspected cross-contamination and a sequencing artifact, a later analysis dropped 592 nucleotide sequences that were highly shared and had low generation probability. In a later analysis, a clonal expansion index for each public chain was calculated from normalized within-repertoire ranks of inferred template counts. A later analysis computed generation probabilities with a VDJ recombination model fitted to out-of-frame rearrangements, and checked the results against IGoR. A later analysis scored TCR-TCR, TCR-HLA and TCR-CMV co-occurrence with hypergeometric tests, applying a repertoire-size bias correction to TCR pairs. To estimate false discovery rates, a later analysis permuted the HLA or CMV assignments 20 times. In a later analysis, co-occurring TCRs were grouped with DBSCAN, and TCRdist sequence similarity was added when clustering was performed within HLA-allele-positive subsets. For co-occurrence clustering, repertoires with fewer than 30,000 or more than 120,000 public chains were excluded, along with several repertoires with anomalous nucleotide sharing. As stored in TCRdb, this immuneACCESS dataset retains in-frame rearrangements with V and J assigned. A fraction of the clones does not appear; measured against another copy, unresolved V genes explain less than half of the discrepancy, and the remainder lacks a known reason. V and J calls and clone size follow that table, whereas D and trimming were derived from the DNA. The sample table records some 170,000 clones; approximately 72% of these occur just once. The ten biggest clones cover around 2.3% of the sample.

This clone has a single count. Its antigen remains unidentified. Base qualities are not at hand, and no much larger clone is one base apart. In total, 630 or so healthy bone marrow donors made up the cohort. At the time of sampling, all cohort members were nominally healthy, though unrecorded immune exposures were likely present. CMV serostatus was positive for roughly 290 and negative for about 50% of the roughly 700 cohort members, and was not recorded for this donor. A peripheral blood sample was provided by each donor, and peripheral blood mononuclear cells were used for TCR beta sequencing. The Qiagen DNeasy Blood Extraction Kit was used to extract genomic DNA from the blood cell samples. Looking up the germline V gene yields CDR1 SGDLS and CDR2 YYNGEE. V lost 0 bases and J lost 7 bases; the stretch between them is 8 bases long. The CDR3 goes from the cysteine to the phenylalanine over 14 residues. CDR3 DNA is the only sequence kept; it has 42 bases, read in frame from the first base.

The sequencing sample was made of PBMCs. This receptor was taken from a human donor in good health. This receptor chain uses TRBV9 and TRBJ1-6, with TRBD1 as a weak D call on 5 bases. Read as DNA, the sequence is TGTGCCAGCAGCGTAGGGGGGGGGAATTCACCCCTCCACTTT. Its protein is CASSVGGGNSPLHF.